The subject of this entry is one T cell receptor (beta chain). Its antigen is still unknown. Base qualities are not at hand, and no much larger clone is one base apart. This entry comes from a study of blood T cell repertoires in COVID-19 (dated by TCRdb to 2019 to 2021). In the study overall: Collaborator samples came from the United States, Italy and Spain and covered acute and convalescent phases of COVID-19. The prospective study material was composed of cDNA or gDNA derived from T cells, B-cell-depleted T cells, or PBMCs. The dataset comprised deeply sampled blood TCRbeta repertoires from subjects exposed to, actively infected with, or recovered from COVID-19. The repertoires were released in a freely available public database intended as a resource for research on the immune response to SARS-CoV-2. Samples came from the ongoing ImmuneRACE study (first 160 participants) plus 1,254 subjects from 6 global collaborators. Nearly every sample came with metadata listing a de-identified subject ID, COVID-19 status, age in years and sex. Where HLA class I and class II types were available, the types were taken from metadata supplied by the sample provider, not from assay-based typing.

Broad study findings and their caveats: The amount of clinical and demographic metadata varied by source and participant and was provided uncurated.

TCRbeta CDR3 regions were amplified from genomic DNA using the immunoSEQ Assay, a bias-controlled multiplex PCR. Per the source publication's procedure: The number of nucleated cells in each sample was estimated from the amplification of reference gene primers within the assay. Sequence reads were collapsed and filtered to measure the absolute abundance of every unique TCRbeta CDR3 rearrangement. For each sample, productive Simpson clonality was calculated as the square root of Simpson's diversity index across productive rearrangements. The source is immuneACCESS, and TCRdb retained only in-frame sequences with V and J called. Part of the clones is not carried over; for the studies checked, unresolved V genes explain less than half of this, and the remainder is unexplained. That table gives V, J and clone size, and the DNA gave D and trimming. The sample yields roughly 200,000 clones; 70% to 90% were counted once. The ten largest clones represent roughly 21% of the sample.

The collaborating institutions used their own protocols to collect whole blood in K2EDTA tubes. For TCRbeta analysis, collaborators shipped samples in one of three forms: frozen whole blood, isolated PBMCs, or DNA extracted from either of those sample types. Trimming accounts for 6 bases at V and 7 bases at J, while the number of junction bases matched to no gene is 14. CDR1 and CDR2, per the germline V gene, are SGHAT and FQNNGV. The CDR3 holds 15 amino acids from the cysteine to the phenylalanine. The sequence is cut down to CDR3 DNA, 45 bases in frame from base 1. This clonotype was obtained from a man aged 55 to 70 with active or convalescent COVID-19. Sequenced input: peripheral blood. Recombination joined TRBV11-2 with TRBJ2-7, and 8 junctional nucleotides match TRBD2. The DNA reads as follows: TGTGCCAGCAGGGTTGAGCGGGGGATTTGGTTGGAGCAGTACTTC. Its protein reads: CASRVERGIWLEQYF.